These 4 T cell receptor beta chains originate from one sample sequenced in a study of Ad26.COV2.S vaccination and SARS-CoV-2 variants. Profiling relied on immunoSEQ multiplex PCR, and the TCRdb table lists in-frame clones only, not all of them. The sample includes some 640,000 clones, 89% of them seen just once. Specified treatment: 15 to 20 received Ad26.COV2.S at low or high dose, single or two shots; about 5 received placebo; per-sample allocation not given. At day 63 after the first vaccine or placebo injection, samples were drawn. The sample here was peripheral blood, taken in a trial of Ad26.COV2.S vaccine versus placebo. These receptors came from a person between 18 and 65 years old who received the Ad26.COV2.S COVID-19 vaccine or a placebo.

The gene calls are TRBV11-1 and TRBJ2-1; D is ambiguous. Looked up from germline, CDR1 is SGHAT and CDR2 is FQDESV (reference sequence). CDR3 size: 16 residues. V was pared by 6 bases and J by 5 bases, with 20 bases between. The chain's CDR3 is CASRSRRAAVDNEQFF. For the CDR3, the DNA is TGTGCCAGCAGGAGTAGGAGAGCCGCAGTAGACAATGAGCAGTTCTTC.

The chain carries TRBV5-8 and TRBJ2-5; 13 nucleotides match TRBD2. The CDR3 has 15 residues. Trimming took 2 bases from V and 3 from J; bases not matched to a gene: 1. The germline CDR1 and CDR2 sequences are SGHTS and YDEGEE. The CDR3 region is CASSLLAGGEETQYF. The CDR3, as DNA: TGTGCCAGCAGCTTACTAGCGGGGGGGGAAGAGACCCAGTACTTC.

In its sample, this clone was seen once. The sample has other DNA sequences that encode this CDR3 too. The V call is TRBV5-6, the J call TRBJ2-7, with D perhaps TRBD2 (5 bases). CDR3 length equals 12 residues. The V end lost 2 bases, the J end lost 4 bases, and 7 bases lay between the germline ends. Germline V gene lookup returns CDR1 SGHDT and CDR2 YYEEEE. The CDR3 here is CASSFGEYEQYF. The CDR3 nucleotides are TGTGCCAGCAGCTTCGGGGAATACGAGCAGTACTTC.

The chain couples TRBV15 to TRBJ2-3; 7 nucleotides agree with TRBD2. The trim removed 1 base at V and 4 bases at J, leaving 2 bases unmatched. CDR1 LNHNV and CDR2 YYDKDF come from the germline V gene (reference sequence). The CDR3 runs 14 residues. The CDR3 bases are TGTGCCACCAGCAGAGCCGCGGGGGCAGATACGCAGTATTTT. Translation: CATSRAAGADTQYF.